Presented here are 25 T cell receptor beta chains from one specimen sequenced in a study of shared clonotypes between healthy human individuals. Sequencing used immunoSEQ multiplex PCR; TCRdb keeps in-frame clones, though not all of them. The top ten hold roughly 0.36% of the sample, which has 2 million to 3 million clones, 93% seen once. Sequencing used naive CD4+ T cells from PBMCs. Subset: CD45RA+ positively selected. These receptors were obtained from a young man in good health. Some clones in this sample may be carry-over from other donors' samples.

The V gene is TRBV5-5, the J gene TRBJ2-7; D is possibly TRBD1 or TRBD2 (5 bases each). Deletions cut 4 bases from V and 1 base from J, with 15 bases between. Germline-derived CDR1 and CDR2 are SGHKS and YYEKEE (reference sequence). The CDR3 length is 15 residues. The CDR3 nucleotides are TGTGCCAGCAGCCGGGACCCCGGGGCTTCCTACGAGCAGTACTTC. This sequence encodes CASSRDPGASYEQYF.

This rearrangement joins TRBV14 to TRBJ2-7, with D unresolved. The V gene lost 2 bases and the J gene lost 7 bases, with 21 bases spanning the gap. The CDR3 is made up of 16 amino acids. Looked up from germline, CDR1 is SGHDN and CDR2 is FVKESK. The CDR3 reads CASSQHTALIYGEQYF. DNA of the CDR3: TGTGCCAGCAGCCAACATACGGCGTTAATCTACGGGGAGCAGTACTTC.

This clone showed up just once. J is TRBJ2-2 and V is TRBV7-2; 15 bases agree with TRBD2. Germline lookup yields CDR1 SGHTA and CDR2 FQGNSA. Trimming cost V 5 bases and J 5 bases; bases outside gene matches: 6. The CDR3 consists of 17 residues. CDR3 DNA: TGTGCCAGCAGCCGGACTAGCGGGAGGGTCACAACCGGGGAGCTGTTTTTT. Residues: CASSRTSGRVTTGELFF.

J is TRBJ2-7 and V is TRBV7-8, with 8 nucleotides matching TRBD2. The ends lost 5 bases at V and 4 bases at J; junction bases unmatched: 7. This CDR3 is 14 amino acids long. Germline assignment: CDR1 SGHVS and CDR2 FQNEAQ. This CDR3 is CASSQKREWYEQYF. The DNA of the CDR3 is TGTGCCAGCAGCCAAAAGCGGGAGTGGTACGAGCAGTACTTC.

A note on this clone: Other nucleotide sequences from this sample produce the same CDR3. This chain uses TRBV9 with TRBJ1-4; possible D gene TRBD1, 5 bases. Per the germline V gene, CDR1 is SGDLS and CDR2 is YYNGEE. The CDR3 totals 15 residues. V lost 0 bases, J lost 8 bases, and 14 bases lay in between. The CDR3: CASSVAAGRGEKLFF. The CDR3 DNA is TGTGCCAGCAGCGTAGCTGCAGGGCGCGGGGAAAAACTGTTTTTT.

The chain carries TRBV5-4 and TRBJ2-5; D may be TRBD1 or TRBD2 (5 bases each). Trimming stripped 3 bases from V and 5 bases from J, with 14 bases between. Per germline, CDR1 SGHNT and CDR2 YYREEE (reference sequence). There are 14 residues in the CDR3. Here the CDR3 DNA reads TGTGCCAGCAGCTCCCCTGGGGGACGGGAGACCCAGTACTTC. As protein: CASSSPGGRETQYF.

This sequence joins TRBV7-2 and TRBJ2-5, with D hard to call. V was clipped by 5 bases and J by 1 base, with 14 bases between them. The CDR3 loop spans 15 amino acids. The V gene's germline CDR1 is SGHTA and CDR2 FQGNSA. The CDR3 nucleotides are TGTGCCAGCAGCGTAGGCGGACGGACCCAAGAGACCCAGTACTTC. Protein: CASSVGGRTQETQYF.

J is TRBJ2-1 and V is TRBV5-4; a weak D match, TRBD1 (6 bases). Trimming took 2 bases from V and 1 from J, leaving 10 bases between them. Per germline, CDR1 SGHNT and CDR2 YYREEE (reference sequence). The CDR3 length is 15 residues. DNA of the CDR3: TGTGCCAGCAGCTTTAGGGGGAGATCCTACAATGAGCAGTTCTTC. Residues: CASSFRGRSYNEQFF.

The J gene is TRBJ1-4, the V gene TRBV28, with unresolved D. This CDR3 contains 15 residues. Germline assignment: CDR1 MDHEN and CDR2 SYDVKM. V lost 7 bases, J lost 2 bases, and 14 bases lay in between. The CDR3 reads CASTPGPGTNEKLFF. The CDR3 DNA follows: TGTGCCAGCACCCCTGGCCCAGGCACTAATGAAAAACTGTTTTTT.

The chain couples TRBV7-8 to TRBJ1-2; 9 bases fit TRBD1. Germline lookup yields CDR1 SGHVS and CDR2 FQNEAQ. The CDR3 runs 16 residues. After removal of 0 bases from V and 6 bases from J, the junction contained 8 bases not matched to a gene. CDR3 loop: CASSLAGTGKGDGYTF. The CDR3 bases are TGTGCCAGCAGCTTAGCGGGGACAGGGAAAGGGGATGGCTACACCTTC. The full variable domain, rest sourced from reference TRBV7-8 and TRBJ1-2, is GAGVSQSPRYKVAKRGQDVALRCDPISGHVSLFWYQQALGQGPEFLTYFQNEAQLDKSGLPSDRFFAERPEGSVSTLKIQRTQQEDSAVYLCASSLAGTGKGDGYTFGSGTRLTVV.

CDR3 bases: TGTGCCAGCAGTGAAAATGGGAGCGAACGGTGGAGAACTCGCACAGATACGCAGTATTTT. Amino acids: CASSENGSERWRTRTDTQYF. The chain couples TRBV6-1 to TRBJ2-3, with D possibly being TRBD2 (5 bases). The CDR3 spans 20 residues. Trimming removed 2 bases at V and 1 base at J, with 25 bases between. Germline assignment: CDR1 MNHNS and CDR2 SASEGT.

For the CDR3, the DNA is TGTGCCAGCAGCTTAGTAGGCACGAGCACCGGGGAGCTGTTTTTT. Translation: CASSLVGTSTGELFF. The chain has TRBV7-2 and TRBJ2-2; D uncertain. Germline V gene data show CDR1 as SGHTA and CDR2 as FQGNSA. The length of the CDR3 is 15 residues. With 1 base removed from V and 4 bases from J, the gap between germline ends came to 10 bases.

The chain carries TRBV29-1 and TRBJ2-3, with D perhaps matching TRBD2 (5 bases). CDR3 length: 10 amino acids. Per germline, CDR1 SQVTM and CDR2 ANQGSEA. Trimming pared 6 bases from V and 5 bases from J, leaving 6 bases between. CDR3 residues: CSVRGDTQYF. CDR3 DNA: TGCAGCGTCCGGGGAGATACGCAGTATTTT.

V is TRBV7-3 and J is TRBJ2-2; either TRBD1 or TRBD2 may supply D (5 bases each). The germline V and J ends were trimmed by 1 base and 4 bases, with 13 bases remaining between them. The CDR3 sequence is 16 residues long. The germline V gene has CDR1 SGHTA and CDR2 FQGTGA. CDR3 bases: TGTGCCAGCAGCTTAAGGCCGGGACCCATCACCGGGGAGCTGTTTTTT. Its translation: CASSLRPGPITGELFF.

There are a few counts of this clone. The V gene is TRBV5-8, the J gene TRBJ1-5; D gene uncertain. Trimming took 2 bases from V and 6 from J, leaving 9 bases between them. Germline CDR1 SGHTS, CDR2 YDEGEE. CDR3 size: 13 residues. CDR3: CASSFTSGQPQHF. The CDR3 DNA is TGTGCCAGCAGCTTTACCTCGGGTCAGCCCCAGCATTTT.

The chain combines TRBV7-2 with TRBJ2-7, with D unclear. CDR1 is SGHTA and CDR2 is FQGNSA in the germline V gene. The length of the CDR3 is 15 residues. V lost 1 base to trimming and J lost 2 bases, with 12 bases between them. CDR3 bases: TGTGCCAGCAGCTTAGTCTCTACTCCTACCTACGAGCAGTACTTC. It is translated as CASSLVSTPTYEQYF.

This clone has a single count. The V call is TRBV6-1, the J call TRBJ1-1; 7 bases match TRBD1. This CDR3 has 13 residues. J was trimmed by 4 bases and V by 11 bases; bases with no gene match: 10. Germline values: CDR1 MNHNS, CDR2 SASEGT. CDR3 residues: CAGTGDLGTEAFF. CDR3 DNA: TGTGCCGGAACAGGGGATTTGGGCACTGAAGCTTTCTTT.

Turning to this clone: This CDR3 is also generated by other DNA sequences in the sample. The chain uses TRBV19 and TRBJ1-2, with D perhaps matching TRBD1 (6 bases). There are 13 residues in the CDR3. Germline V gene lookup returns CDR1 LNHDA and CDR2 SQIVND (reference sequence). Trimming shortened V by 4 bases and J by 1 base, and 7 bases separated the two germline ends. The CDR3 nucleotides are TGTGCCAGTAGTAGGACAGTTAACTATGGCTACACCTTC. This gives the protein CASSRTVNYGYTF.

As for this clone: The sample holds other DNA sequences that translate to the same CDR3. The chain combines TRBV9 with TRBJ1-3, with D unclear. There are 13 residues in the CDR3. Per germline, CDR1 SGDLS and CDR2 YYNGEE. With 4 bases removed from V and 4 bases from J, the gap between germline ends came to 9 bases. The CDR3 nucleotides are TGTGCCAGCAGCCCGAGACCCGGAAACACCATATATTTT. It translates to CASSPRPGNTIYF.

The chain is built from TRBV18 and TRBJ2-5, with D tentatively TRBD2 (6 bases). Per germline, CDR1 KGHSH and CDR2 LQKENI. There are 13 residues in the CDR3. Trimming pared 6 bases from V and 2 bases from J, leaving 10 bases between. CDR3 bases: TGTGCCAGCTCCGGGAGAATACAAGAGACCCAGTACTTC. Translation: CASSGRIQETQYF. The full variable domain, rest sourced from reference TRBV18 and TRBJ2-5, is NAGVMQNPRHLVRRRGQEARLRCSPMKGHSHVYWYRQLPEEGLKFMVYLQKENIIDESGMPKERFSAEFPKEGPSILRIQQVVRGDSAAYFCASSGRIQETQYFGPGTRLLVL.

The V call is TRBV28, the J call TRBJ2-1; D gene uncertain. The CDR3 is made up of 11 amino acids. Trimming shortened V by 1 base and J by 8 bases, and 3 bases separated the two germline ends. Germline CDR1 MDHEN, CDR2 SYDVKM. CDR3 bases: TGTGCCAGCAGTTTATCGGATGAGCAGTTCTTC. Translated: CASSLSDEQFF.

This rearrangement joins TRBV6-5 to TRBJ1-1, with D unresolved. Germline CDR1 MNHEY, CDR2 SVGAGI. The V end lost 8 bases, the J end lost 0 bases, and 10 bases lay between the germline ends. The CDR3 contains 13 residues. CDR3 region: CASVKDLNTEAFF. DNA of the CDR3: TGTGCCAGCGTCAAAGACTTGAACACTGAAGCTTTCTTT.

The rearrangement joins TRBV29-1 to TRBJ2-5, with D unresolved. The length of the CDR3 is 11 residues. V lost 8 bases and J 4 bases, leaving 11 bases between the germline ends. Germline V CDR1 and CDR2: SQVTM, ANQGSEA. The DNA for the CDR3 is TGCAGCATCGGAGACGCAGAGACCCAGTACTTC. Protein product: CSIGDAETQYF. The complete variable domain, with remaining parts taken from reference TRBV29-1 and TRBJ2-5, reads SAVISQKPSRDICQRGTSLTIQCQVDSQVTMMFWYRQQPGQSLTLIATANQGSEATYESGFVIDKFPISRPNLTFSTLTVSNMSPEDSSIYLCSIGDAETQYFGPGTRLLVL.

The chain employs TRBV7-7 and TRBJ2-2; 7 nucleotides align to TRBD2. Trimming removed 3 bases from V and 6 bases from J; junction bases left unmatched: 4. CDR1 SSHAT and CDR2 FNYEAQ come from the germline V gene (reference sequence). The CDR3 runs to 14 residues. The CDR3 nucleotides read TGTGCCAGCAGCTTGGGAAGCGGGGCCGGGGAGCTGTTTTTT. As protein: CASSLGSGAGELFF.

This sequence joins TRBV6-5 and TRBJ2-5; the match to TRBD2 covers 8 bases. In germline, CDR1 is MNHEY, CDR2 SVGAGI. The CDR3 is made up of 15 amino acids. The J segment lost 5 bases and the V segment lost 0 bases, leaving 5 bases of the junction unmatched. In DNA, the CDR3 is TGTGCCAGCAGTTACTCGAACGGGGGGGGCGAGACCCAGTACTTC. It is translated as CASSYSNGGGETQYF.